This T cell receptor beta chain was sequenced in a study of T cell repertoires in cytomegalovirus infection (dated by TCRdb to the late 2010s). Background for the entire study: Donor HLA type was relevant to the analysis, because carriage of CMV infection together with the matching HLA type was indicated by public TCR beta signatures. Results and caveats for the whole study, not just this receptor: In the ex vivo response, HLA-C-restricted CMV-specific TCR beta clonotypes were dominant, and in two of eight donors the single most frequent clonotype came from this HLA-C-restricted group. Cumulative frequency of public TCR beta family members discriminated carriers of CMV infection plus the relevant HLA type in this cohort and an independent roughly 350-donor cohort.

A few counts support this clonotype. Which antigen it targets is not known. No much larger clone exists at a distance of one base, and base qualities are not known. TCRdb shows the sequencer as Illumina HiSeq 1500. TCRdb trimmed public reads at Q25 via fastp, called clones via MiXCR and kept in-frame beta chains. Each CDR3 protein appears once, grouped with its most common genes and DNA. Across this sample there are about 130,000 distinct CDR3 sequences, with 20% to 30% seen only once. Roughly 35% of the sample is held by the ten biggest clonotypes. This sequence was found in a human donor in good health (CMV status not recorded). Some clones in this sample may be carry-over from other donors' samples. Sequencing input: PBMCs, sequenced either directly or after in vitro stimulation (not recorded which).

The sequence in DNA is TGTGCCAGCAGCTCGGGGAGGACAGGATTTACGGGTGGCTACACCTTC. This codes for CASSSGRTGFTGGYTF. The rearrangement joined TRBV7-9 to TRBJ1-2; TRBD1 matches 7 bases in the middle. Reading from cysteine to phenylalanine, the CDR3 counts 16 amino acids. The entry retains the CDR3 DNA only, 48 bases that are in frame from base 1. Compared with germline, V lacks 4 bases and J lacks 7 bases; bases without a gene match: 15. The germline V gene (reference sequence) provides CDR1 SEHNR and CDR2 FQNEAQ.